This TCR beta chain was captured by sequencing in a study of CD8+CD57+ T cells in acquired aplastic anemia. Genomic DNA, serving as template, underwent TCR beta VDJ and CDR3 profiling. TCRdb recomputed calls from the reads with MiXCR, one row per CDR3 protein. Here the sample spans roughly 290,000 distinct CDR3 sequences, under 60% being singletons. Patients picked for sequencing had shown CD8+CD57+ cell expansion detected by flow cytometry. Trimming left V 0 bases short and J 3 bases short, with 7 bases between. Germline CDR1 is SGHDT and CDR2 is YYEEEE. CDR3 size: 15 residues. Ten or more counts support this clonotype.

The V call is TRBV5-6, the J call TRBJ1-6; no firm D call. This TCR was recovered from a human donor with aplastic anemia. The sample taken for sequencing was sorted CD4+, CD8+, or CD8+CD57+ T cells (not recorded which) from PBMCs. Here the CDR3 reads CASSLGQVYNSPLHF. The CDR3 DNA follows: TGTGCCAGCAGCTTGGGACAAGTCTATAATTCACCCCTCCACTTT.